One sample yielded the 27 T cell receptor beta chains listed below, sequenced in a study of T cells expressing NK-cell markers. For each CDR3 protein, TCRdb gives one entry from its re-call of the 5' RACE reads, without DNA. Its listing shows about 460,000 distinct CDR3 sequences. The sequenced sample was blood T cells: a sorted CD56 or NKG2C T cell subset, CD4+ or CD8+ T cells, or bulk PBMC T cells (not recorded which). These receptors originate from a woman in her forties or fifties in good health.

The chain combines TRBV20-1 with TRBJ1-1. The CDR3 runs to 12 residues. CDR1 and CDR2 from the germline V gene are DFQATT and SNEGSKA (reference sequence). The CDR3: CSARGRYTEAFF.

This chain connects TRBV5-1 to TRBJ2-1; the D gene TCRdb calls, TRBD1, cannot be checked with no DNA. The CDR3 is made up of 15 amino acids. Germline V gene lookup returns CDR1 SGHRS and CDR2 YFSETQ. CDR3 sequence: CASSLVGGVPHEQFF. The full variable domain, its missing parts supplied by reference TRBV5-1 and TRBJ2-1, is KAGVTQTPRYLIKTRGQQVTLSCSPISGHRSVSWYQQTPGQGLQFLFEYFSETQRNKGNFPGRFSGRQFSNSRSEMNVSTLELGDSALYLCASSLVGGVPHEQFFGPGTRLTVL.

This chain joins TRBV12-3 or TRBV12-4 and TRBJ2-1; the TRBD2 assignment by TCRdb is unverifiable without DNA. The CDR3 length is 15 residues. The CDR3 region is CASRAGLAGVGEQFF.

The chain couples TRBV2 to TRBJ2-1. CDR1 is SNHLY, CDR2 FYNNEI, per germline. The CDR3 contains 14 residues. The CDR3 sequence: CATSLRRSYNEQFF.

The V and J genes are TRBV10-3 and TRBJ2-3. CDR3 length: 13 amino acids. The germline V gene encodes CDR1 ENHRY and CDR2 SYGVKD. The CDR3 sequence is CAIKRDRTDTQYF.

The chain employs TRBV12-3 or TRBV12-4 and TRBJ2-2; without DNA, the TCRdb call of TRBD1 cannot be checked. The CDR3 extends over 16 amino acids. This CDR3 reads CASSLTGQADTGELFF.

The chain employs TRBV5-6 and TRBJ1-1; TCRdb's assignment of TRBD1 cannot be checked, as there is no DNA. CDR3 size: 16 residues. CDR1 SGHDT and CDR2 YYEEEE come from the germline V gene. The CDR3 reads CASSQPGQGAGTEAFF.

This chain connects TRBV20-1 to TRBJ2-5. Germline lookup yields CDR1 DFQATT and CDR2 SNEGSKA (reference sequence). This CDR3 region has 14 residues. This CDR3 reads CSARVYAGQETQYF.

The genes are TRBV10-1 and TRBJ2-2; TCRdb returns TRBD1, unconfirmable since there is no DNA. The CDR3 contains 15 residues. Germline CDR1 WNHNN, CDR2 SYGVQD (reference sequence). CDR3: CASSATGYNTGELFF.

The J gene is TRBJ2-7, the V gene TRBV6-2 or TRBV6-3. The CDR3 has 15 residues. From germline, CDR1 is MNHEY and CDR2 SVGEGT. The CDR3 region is CASSYSAGAPYEQYF.

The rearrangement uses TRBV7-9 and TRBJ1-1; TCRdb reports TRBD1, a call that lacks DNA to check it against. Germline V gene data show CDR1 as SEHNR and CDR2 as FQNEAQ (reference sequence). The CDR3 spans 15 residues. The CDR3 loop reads CASSPWGQGATEAFF.

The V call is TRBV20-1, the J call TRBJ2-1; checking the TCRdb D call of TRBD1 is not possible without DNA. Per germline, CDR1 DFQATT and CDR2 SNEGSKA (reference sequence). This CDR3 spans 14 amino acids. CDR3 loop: CSARRQGGYNEQFF.

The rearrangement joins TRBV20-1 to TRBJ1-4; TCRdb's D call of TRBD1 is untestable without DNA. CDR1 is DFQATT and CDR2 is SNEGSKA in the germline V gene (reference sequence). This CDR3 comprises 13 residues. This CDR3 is CSASGQGFAKLFF.

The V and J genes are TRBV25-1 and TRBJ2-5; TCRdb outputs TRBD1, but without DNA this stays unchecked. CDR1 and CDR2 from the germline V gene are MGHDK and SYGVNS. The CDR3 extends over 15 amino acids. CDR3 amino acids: CASSSRTGGSETQYF.

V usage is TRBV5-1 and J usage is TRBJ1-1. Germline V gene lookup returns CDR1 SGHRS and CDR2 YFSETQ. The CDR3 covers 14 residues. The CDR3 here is CASTIGPMNTEAFF.

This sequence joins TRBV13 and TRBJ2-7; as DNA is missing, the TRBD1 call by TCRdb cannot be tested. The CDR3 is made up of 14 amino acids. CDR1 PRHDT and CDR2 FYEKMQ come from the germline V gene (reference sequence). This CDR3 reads CASSITGVSVEQYF.

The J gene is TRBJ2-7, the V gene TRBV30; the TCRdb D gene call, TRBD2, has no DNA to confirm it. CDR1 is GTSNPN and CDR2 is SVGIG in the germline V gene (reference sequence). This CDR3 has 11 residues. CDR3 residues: CAWTTLAGEYF.

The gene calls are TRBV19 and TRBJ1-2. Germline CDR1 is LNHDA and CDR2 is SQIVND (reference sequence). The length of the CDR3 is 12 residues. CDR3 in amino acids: CAGRRSNYGYTF.

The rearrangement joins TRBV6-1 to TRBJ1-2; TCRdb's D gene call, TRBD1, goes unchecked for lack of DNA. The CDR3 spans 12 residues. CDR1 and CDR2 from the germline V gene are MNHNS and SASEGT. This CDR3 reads CASGSGNYGYTF.

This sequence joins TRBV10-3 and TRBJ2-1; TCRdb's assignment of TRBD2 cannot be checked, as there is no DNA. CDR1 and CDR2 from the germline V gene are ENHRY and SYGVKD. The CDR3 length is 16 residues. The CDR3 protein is CAISESFSGRRDEQFF.

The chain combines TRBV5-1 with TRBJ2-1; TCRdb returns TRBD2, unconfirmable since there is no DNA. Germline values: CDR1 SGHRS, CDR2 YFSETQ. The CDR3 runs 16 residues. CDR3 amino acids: CASSPLTSGSNSEQFF.

CDR3 protein: CASSPGTRSYNEQFF. The rearrangement links TRBV18 to TRBJ2-1; TCRdb returns TRBD2, unconfirmable since there is no DNA. CDR1 KGHSH and CDR2 LQKENI come from the germline V gene. CDR3 length: 15 amino acids.

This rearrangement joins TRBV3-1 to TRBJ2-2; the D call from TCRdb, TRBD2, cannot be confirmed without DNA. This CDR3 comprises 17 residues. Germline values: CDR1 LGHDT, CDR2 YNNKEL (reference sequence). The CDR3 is CASSQRGTSGITGELFF.

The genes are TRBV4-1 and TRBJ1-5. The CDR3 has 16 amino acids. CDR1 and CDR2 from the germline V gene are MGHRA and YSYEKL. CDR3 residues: CASSQDPGNRNQPQHF.

The chain's CDR3 is CASSFETTYNEQFF. V is TRBV5-1 and J is TRBJ2-1. Germline lookup yields CDR1 SGHRS and CDR2 YFSETQ. The CDR3 spans 14 residues. Based on the CDR3 plus reference TRBV5-1 and TRBJ2-1, the full variable domain is KAGVTQTPRYLIKTRGQQVTLSCSPISGHRSVSWYQQTPGQGLQFLFEYFSETQRNKGNFPGRFSGRQFSNSRSEMNVSTLELGDSALYLCASSFETTYNEQFFGPGTRLTVL.

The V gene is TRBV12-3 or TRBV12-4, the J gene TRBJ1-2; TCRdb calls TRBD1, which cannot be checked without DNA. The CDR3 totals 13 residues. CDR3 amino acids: CASSLQGEYGYTF.

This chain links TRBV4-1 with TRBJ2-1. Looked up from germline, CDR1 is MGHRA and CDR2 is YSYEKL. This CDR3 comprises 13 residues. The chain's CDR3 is CASSQVLTHEQFF.